Listed here are 12 T cell receptor beta chains from one sample, sequenced in a study of shared clonotypes between healthy human individuals. Assay: immunoSEQ multiplex PCR; the TCRdb copy retains only in-frame clones and omits some. This table holds some 490,000 clones, 81% found once. Sequenced material: PBMCs. The receptors come from a woman in her 40s in good health. Some clones in this sample may be carry-over from other donors' samples.

Notes on this clone: It differs at one base from a far larger clone, so likely a read error. This sequence joins TRBV28 and TRBJ2-7; TRBD1 agrees at 9 bases. In germline, CDR1 is MDHEN, CDR2 SYDVKM. This CDR3 has 15 residues. In DNA, the CDR3 is TGTACCAGCAGTTTACTCTCGACAGGGGGGGATGAGCAGTACTTC. Translation: CTSSLLSTGGDEQYF. Supplemented by reference TRBV28 and TRBJ2-7, the full variable domain reads DVKVTQSSRYLVKRTGEKVFLECVQDMDHENMFWYRQDPGLGLRLIYFSYDVKMKEKGDIPEGYSVSREKKERFSLILESASTNQTSMYLCTSSLLSTGGDEQYFGPGTRLTVT.

This chain links TRBV30 with TRBJ2-2; D is unclear. The V end lost 4 bases, the J end lost 1 base, and 4 bases lay between the germline ends. This CDR3 region has 12 residues. Germline loops: CDR1 GTSNPN, CDR2 SVGIG (reference sequence). The CDR3 region is CAWKGNTGELFF. As DNA, the CDR3 is TGTGCCTGGAAGGGGAACACCGGGGAGCTGTTTTTT.

A word on this clone: A read error likely explains this, since a far larger clone differs by one base. The chain combines TRBV5-6 with TRBJ2-5; TRBD2 is a possible D gene (6 bases). V was trimmed by 4 bases and J by 3 bases, leaving 19 bases between them. This CDR3 region has 16 residues. The germline V gene has CDR1 SGHDT and CDR2 YYEEEE. CDR3 sequence: CASSPRGRPSEETQYF. CDR3 DNA: TGTGCCAGCAGCCCGCGGGGTAGGCCTTCCGAAGAGACCCAGTACTTC. Full variable domain (rest looked up from reference TRBV5-6 and TRBJ2-5): DAGVTQSPTHLIKTRGQQVTLRCSPKSGHDTVSWYQQALGQGPQFIFQYYEEEERQRGNFPDRFSGHQFPNYSSELNVNALLLGDSALYLCASSPRGRPSEETQYFGPGTRLLVL.

V and J are TRBV7-9 and TRBJ1-4, with 8 bases matching TRBD1. Germline loops: CDR1 SEHNR, CDR2 FQNEAQ (reference sequence). This CDR3 is 14 amino acids long. V was pared by 4 bases and J by 4 bases, with 2 bases of the junction left unmatched. The CDR3 loop reads CASSWGQDNEKLFF. CDR3 in DNA: TGTGCCAGCAGCTGGGGACAGGATAATGAAAAACTGTTTTTT.

The chain combines TRBV7-7 with TRBJ2-5; D is undetermined. V lost 1 base, J lost 3 bases, and 6 bases lay in between. Germline CDR1 reads SSHAT; CDR2 reads FNYEAQ (reference sequence). The CDR3 has 13 residues. The CDR3 protein is CASSLGLKETQYF. In DNA, the CDR3 is TGTGCCAGCAGCTTAGGTCTAAAAGAGACCCAGTACTTC.

The chain links TRBV6-4 to TRBJ2-3, with TRBD2 matching over 7 bases. The CDR3 runs to 13 residues. Losses at the gene ends were 8 bases for V and 6 bases for J; bases not matched to a gene: 8. In germline, CDR1 is MRHNA, CDR2 SNTAGT. This CDR3 reads CASGQRRGDTQYF. CDR3 nucleotides: TGTGCCAGCGGCCAGCGGCGGGGGGATACGCAGTATTTT.

The chain uses TRBV2 and TRBJ1-1; no clear D. Trimming stripped 7 bases from V and 5 bases from J, with 20 bases between. The CDR3 contains 15 residues. The germline gives CDR1 SNHLY, CDR2 FYNNEI. CDR3 nucleotides: TGTGCCAGCACCACCAGTAGAGTCATCTTGACTGAAGCTTTCTTT. This translates into CASTTSRVILTEAFF.

The chain recombines TRBV5-4 with TRBJ2-1; a weak D match, TRBD2 (5 bases). Germline V gene data show CDR1 as SGHNT and CDR2 as YYREEE (reference sequence). V was cut by 0 bases and J by 7 bases, with 8 bases left in between. The CDR3 runs 13 residues. DNA for the CDR3: TGTGCCAGCAGCTTGGAAGTAGCGAATGAGCAGTTCTTC. This codes for CASSLEVANEQFF.

The chain uses TRBV7-3 and TRBJ1-1; D remains ambiguous. Germline V gene data show CDR1 as SGHTA and CDR2 as FQGTGA. The CDR3 has 13 residues. V was pared by 2 bases and J by 1 base, with 5 bases between. This CDR3 reads CASSLFQNTEAFF. CDR3 nucleotides: TGTGCCAGCAGCTTATTTCAGAACACTGAAGCTTTCTTT.

Remarks on this clone: It is likely a read error: a sequence one base away is far more abundant. Without the conserved terminal phenylalanine or tryptophan, this CDR3 likely stems from a read error. The chain combines TRBV19 with TRBJ2-7; a weak D match, TRBD2 (5 bases). The germline V gene encodes CDR1 LNHDA and CDR2 SQIVND (reference sequence). This CDR3 has 13 amino acids. V dropped 8 bases and J dropped 2 bases, with 13 bases sitting between them. The CDR3 DNA sequence: TGTGCCAGTTCCCCCGGGGTACCCTACGAGCAGTACTCC. Amino acid sequence: CASSPGVPYEQYS.

The V gene is TRBV18, the J gene TRBJ2-2; TRBD2 aligns across 8 bases. CDR1 KGHSH and CDR2 LQKENI come from the germline V gene. CDR3 size: 17 residues. Trimming cost V 2 bases and J 5 bases; bases outside gene matches: 10. CDR3 sequence (DNA): TGTGCCAGCTCACCATATGCCGACCCGGGGGGGACCGGGGAGCTGTTTTTT. Protein sequence: CASSPYADPGGTGELFF.

V is TRBV7-2 and J is TRBJ2-6; TRBD1 is a possible D gene (5 bases). The ends were cut back, 1 base at V and 1 base at J, with 5 bases in the middle. Germline-derived CDR1 and CDR2 are SGHTA and FQGNSA. The CDR3 is 15 amino acids. CDR3 amino acids: CASSLEGSGANVLTF. For the CDR3, the DNA is TGTGCCAGCAGCTTAGAGGGGTCTGGGGCCAACGTCCTGACTTTC.